This TCR beta chain emerged from a study of CD8+ T cells in alopecia areata. Study-level results: Tofacitinib delivered significant drops in scalp clonality and in expanded CD8+ clones among the top 100.

This CDR3 contains 11 residues. Germline CDR1 and CDR2: DFQATT and SNEGSKA (reference sequence). V lost 6 bases, J lost 3 bases, and 9 bases lay in between. Sequencing templates came from extracted RNA that was reverse transcribed into cDNA. The repertoire was sequenced with immunoSEQ multiplex PCR; TCRdb's copy has only in-frame clones and lacks some. This sample has around 150,000 clones, with less than 70% found just once. As to this clone: The antigen is not known. Different DNA sequences within this sample yield the same CDR3.

Treatment defined: oral pan-JAK inhibitor, 5-10 mg twice daily. Punch biopsies of lesional scalp, plus peripheral blood, were taken from alopecia areata patients. V is TRBV20-1 and J is TRBJ2-7; unclear D gene. The specimen comprised CD4+ T cells sorted from blood, sampled at week 24, from a patient treated with tofacitinib. This sequence originates from a human donor with alopecia areata. The CDR3 loop reads CSADGDYEQYF. In nucleotides, the CDR3 is TGCAGTGCCGACGGAGACTACGAGCAGTACTTC.